These 27 T cell receptor beta chains were all obtained from the same sample, sequenced in a study of cytomegalovirus exposure and HLA in healthy donors. The PCR was carried out with 60 Vbeta primers and 13 Jbeta primers. Generated by immunoSEQ multiplex PCR, the TCRdb table keeps only in-frame clones and is missing some. The table records 250,000 to 300,000 clones, roughly 81% of them present only once. Source material: PBMCs. Receptor source: a woman between 40 and 50 years old in good health and CMV-seropositive.

The V call is TRBV2, the J call TRBJ2-1, with a possible D match to TRBD2 (6 bases). Germline-derived CDR1 and CDR2 are SNHLY and FYNNEI. The V and J ends lost 6 bases and 2 bases respectively, with 11 bases between them. CDR3 size: 14 residues. CDR3 loop: CASRSGGAYNEQFF. CDR3 sequence (DNA): TGTGCCAGCAGATCCGGAGGGGCCTACAATGAGCAGTTCTTC.

The J gene is TRBJ1-2, the V gene TRBV14; D is possibly TRBD1 (5 bases). CDR1 and CDR2 from the germline V gene are SGHDN and FVKESK. With 0 bases removed from V and 5 bases from J, the gap between germline ends came to 19 bases. This CDR3 spans 17 amino acids. CDR3 amino acids: CASSQDGGWGRGYGYTF. The CDR3 DNA reads TGTGCCAGCAGCCAAGACGGTGGTTGGGGCAGAGGATATGGCTACACCTTC. Together with reference TRBV14 and TRBJ1-2, the CDR3 gives the full variable domain: EAGVTQFPSHSVIEKGQTVTLRCDPISGHDNLYWYRRVMGKEIKFLLHFVKESKQDESGMPNNRFLAERTGGTYSTLKVQPAELEDSGVYFCASSQDGGWGRGYGYTFGSGTRLTVV.

J is TRBJ2-1 and V is TRBV7-9; the D is unclear. V was cut by 5 bases and J by 4 bases, with 12 bases left in between. CDR1 and CDR2 from the germline V gene are SEHNR and FQNEAQ (reference sequence). The CDR3 runs 14 residues. This CDR3 reads CASSPRRIYNEQFF. The CDR3 bases are TGTGCCAGCAGCCCCCGCAGAATATACAATGAGCAGTTCTTC.

There are a few counts of this clone. This chain connects TRBV28 to TRBJ2-3, with 15 bases matching TRBD2. V was pared by 7 bases and J by 5 bases, with 13 bases of the junction left unmatched. Germline CDR1 is MDHEN and CDR2 is SYDVKM. The CDR3 has 18 amino acids. CDR3 region: CASTLGLAGGIARDTQYF. DNA of the CDR3: TGTGCCAGCACCCTTGGACTAGCGGGAGGGATAGCTCGAGATACGCAGTATTTT.

V and J are TRBV30 and TRBJ2-2; 10 nucleotides align to TRBD2. There are 18 residues in the CDR3. The V gene's germline CDR1 is GTSNPN and CDR2 SVGIG (reference sequence). CDR3 sequence (DNA): TGTGTTTCCAGAGCCCCCCAGCGGGAGGGCCATTACACCGGGGAGCTGTTTTTT. Residues: CVSRAPQREGHYTGELFF.

The table lists this clone with a few counts. The chain carries TRBV19 and TRBJ1-5, with D maybe TRBD1 (5 bases). CDR3 length: 13 residues. Trimming took 5 bases from V and 4 from J, leaving 9 bases between them. Per the germline V gene, CDR1 is LNHDA and CDR2 is SQIVND (reference sequence). CDR3 sequence (DNA): TGTGCCAGTAGTGCCACAGGAAATCAGCCCCAGCATTTT. Its translation is CASSATGNQPQHF. Filled out from reference TRBV19 and TRBJ1-5, the complete variable domain reads DGGITQSPKYLFRKEGQNVTLSCEQNLNHDAMYWYRQDPGQGLRLIYYSQIVNDFQKGDIAEGYSVSREKKESFPLTVTSAQKNPTAFYLCASSATGNQPQHFGDGTRLSIL.

The CDR3, as DNA: TGTGCCAGCAGCCCTTGGGACAGGGGGGGGAGTCGCGAGCAGTACTTC. It is translated as CASSPWDRGGSREQYF. J is TRBJ2-7 and V is TRBV5-6, with 11 bases matching TRBD1. The length of the CDR3 is 16 residues. After removal of 4 bases from V and 6 bases from J, the junction contained 12 bases not matched to a gene. The germline gives CDR1 SGHDT, CDR2 YYEEEE.

The chain employs TRBV11-1 and TRBJ1-2, with 7 positions matching TRBD1. The CDR3 has 13 amino acids. CDR1 SGHAT and CDR2 FQDESV come from the germline V gene (reference sequence). Germline trimming cut 2 bases from V and 6 bases from J; bases unmatched to any gene: 3. The CDR3 here is CASSLQGGDGYTF. The CDR3 coding sequence is TGTGCCAGCAGCTTACAAGGGGGCGATGGCTACACCTTC.

The V and J genes are TRBV30 and TRBJ1-5; D uncertain. From germline, CDR1 is GTSNPN and CDR2 SVGIG (reference sequence). The CDR3 spans 14 residues. The V and J ends lost 0 bases and 7 bases respectively, with 13 bases between them. The CDR3 loop reads CAWSVIGRGQPQHF. The CDR3 DNA reads as TGTGCCTGGAGTGTAATCGGTCGGGGACAGCCCCAGCATTTT.

The rearrangement uses TRBV14 and TRBJ1-1; 8 bases agree with TRBD1. This CDR3 is 16 amino acids long. Germline V gene lookup returns CDR1 SGHDN and CDR2 FVKESK. Losses at the gene ends were 3 bases for V and 0 bases for J; bases not matched to a gene: 6. CDR3 DNA sequence: TGTGCCAGCAGCCAGGGTCAACAGGGGGTGAACACTGAAGCTTTCTTT. It codes for CASSQGQQGVNTEAFF.

This clone was observed once. The chain couples TRBV7-8 to TRBJ2-2; TRBD2 matches at 9 bases. This CDR3 contains 15 residues. Germline assignment: CDR1 SGHVS and CDR2 FQNEAQ. V lost 6 bases to trimming and J lost 5 bases; unmatched junction nucleotides: 7. CDR3: CASRFSGRDTGELFF. DNA of the CDR3: TGTGCCAGCAGATTTAGCGGGAGAGATACCGGGGAGCTGTTTTTT. The full variable domain, with the rest looked up from reference TRBV7-8 and TRBJ2-2, is GAGVSQSPRYKVAKRGQDVALRCDPISGHVSLFWYQQALGQGPEFLTYFQNEAQLDKSGLPSDRFFAERPEGSVSTLKIQRTQQEDSAVYLCASRFSGRDTGELFFGEGSRLTVL.

The V call is TRBV4-3, the J call TRBJ2-1; 12 bases line up with TRBD2. The CDR3 consists of 20 residues. Looked up from germline, CDR1 is LGHNA and CDR2 is YSLEER. V lost 0 bases, J lost 3 bases, and 12 bases stayed unmatched. The CDR3 reads CASSQDLGLAGGRGYNEQFF. The CDR3 nucleotides read TGCGCCAGCAGCCAAGATTTGGGCCTAGCGGGAGGGCGGGGCTACAATGAGCAGTTCTTC.

The CDR3 bases are TGTGCCAGCTCGGACAGGGAGAACTATGGCTACACCTTC. This sequence encodes CASSDRENYGYTF. The chain couples TRBV18 to TRBJ1-2; 8 bases line up with TRBD1. The V segment lost 6 bases and the J segment 2 bases; nucleotides outside the gene matches: 2. The germline V gene encodes CDR1 KGHSH and CDR2 LQKENI. The CDR3 loop spans 13 amino acids.

The chain uses TRBV30 and TRBJ2-5; 7 bases align to TRBD1. Germline values: CDR1 GTSNPN, CDR2 SVGIG (reference sequence). CDR3 length equals 13 residues. With 2 bases clipped from V and 5 bases from J, the junction kept 5 bases outside the gene matches. The CDR3 loop reads CAWSTTGSETQYF. The CDR3 nucleotides read TGTGCCTGGAGTACGACAGGGTCTGAGACCCAGTACTTC.

The chain combines TRBV7-3 with TRBJ1-1; D is possibly TRBD1 (6 bases). Trimming removed 2 bases from V and 3 bases from J, with 22 bases in between. The CDR3 runs to 18 residues. Germline loops: CDR1 SGHTA, CDR2 FQGTGA. Written as DNA, the CDR3 is TGTGCCAGCAGCTTAGTAGGACTTGGGGGCAGGGGTTACACTGAAGCTTTCTTT. Residues: CASSLVGLGGRGYTEAFF.

The rearrangement uses TRBV19 and TRBJ2-5, with 11 positions matching TRBD2. J gave up 2 bases and V 4 bases, and 6 bases lay outside the gene matches. Germline V gene sequence: CDR1 LNHDA, CDR2 SQIVND (reference sequence). CDR3 length: 16 residues. CDR3 protein: CASSTPGTSGQETQYF. Written as DNA, the CDR3 is TGTGCCAGTAGTACCCCCGGGACTAGCGGACAAGAGACCCAGTACTTC.

DNA for the CDR3: TGCGCCAGCAGCTATGGAAGGAGCGGGGGCTCCTACAATGAGCAGTTCTTC. It specifies CASSYGRSGGSYNEQFF. The rearrangement uses TRBV5-1 and TRBJ2-1, with TRBD2 matching over 8 bases. Trimming removed 3 bases from V and 0 bases from J; junction bases left unmatched: 8. There are 17 residues in the CDR3. Germline CDR1 SGHRS, CDR2 YFSETQ.

The rearrangement links TRBV18 to TRBJ1-5; D remains unclear. The length of the CDR3 is 14 residues. V was pared by 4 bases and J by 5 bases, with 12 bases between. Germline CDR1 and CDR2: KGHSH and LQKENI. The CDR3: CASSRQHKDQPQHF. As DNA, the CDR3 is TGTGCCAGCTCACGGCAACATAAAGATCAGCCCCAGCATTTT.

The chain is built from TRBV19 and TRBJ2-6, with D possibly matching TRBD2 (5 bases). CDR3 length: 18 amino acids. V gave up 5 bases and J gave up 2 bases, with 19 bases separating them. CDR1 is LNHDA, CDR2 SQIVND, per germline (reference sequence). The CDR3 DNA reads TGTGCCAGTAGTGGATATGGGTTCGGGGAAGCTGGGGCCAACGTCCTGACTTTC. Encoded protein: CASSGYGFGEAGANVLTF.

The genes are TRBV18 and TRBJ1-1; D gene unclear. The V end lost 3 bases, the J end lost 0 bases, and 5 bases lay between the germline ends. Germline V gene data show CDR1 as KGHSH and CDR2 as LQKENI. This CDR3 is 13 amino acids long. The CDR3 sequence is CASSPQLNTEAFF. CDR3 DNA: TGTGCCAGCTCACCCCAGTTGAACACTGAAGCTTTCTTT.

The chain carries TRBV2 and TRBJ2-3; 12 positions agree with TRBD2. This CDR3 has 15 residues. Per germline, CDR1 SNHLY and CDR2 FYNNEI. J gave up 3 bases and V 4 bases, and 2 bases lay outside the gene matches. The CDR3 sequence: CASSAGTSGTDTQYF. DNA of the CDR3: TGTGCCAGCAGTGCCGGGACTAGCGGGACAGATACGCAGTATTTT.

This clone was seen a handful of times. The gene calls are TRBV29-1 and TRBJ1-4; D may be TRBD1 (5 bases). V was cut by 2 bases and J by 0 bases, with 10 bases left in between. Looked up from germline, CDR1 is SQVTM and CDR2 is ANQGSEA. This CDR3 region has 15 residues. The DNA for the CDR3 is TGCAGCGTTGAAACAACAGGCTCAACTAATGAAAAACTGTTTTTT. The encoded protein is CSVETTGSTNEKLFF.

The chain combines TRBV6-5 with TRBJ2-3; D unclear. Trimming cost V 0 bases and J 4 bases, with 5 bases left between them. This CDR3 has 13 residues. CDR1 and CDR2 from the germline V gene are MNHEY and SVGAGI. The DNA for the CDR3 is TGTGCCAGCAGTTACTCTTCAGCAGATACGCAGTATTTT. Residues: CASSYSSADTQYF.

DNA of the CDR3: TGTGCCAGCAGCTCCGACAGGGGGATTGGCTACACCTTC. Its translation is CASSSDRGIGYTF. This chain links TRBV7-2 with TRBJ1-2, with 9 bases fitting TRBD1. Per germline, CDR1 SGHTA and CDR2 FQGNSA. V was clipped by 4 bases and J by 7 bases; unmatched bases: 4. The length of the CDR3 is 13 residues.

This chain joins TRBV30 and TRBJ2-7, with a tentative D call TRBD2 (5 bases). The CDR3 is 14 amino acids. CDR1 is GTSNPN, CDR2 SVGIG, per germline (reference sequence). The V gene lost 3 bases and the J gene lost 7 bases, with 19 bases spanning the gap. CDR3 residues: CAWRQWWESGEQYF. Here the CDR3 DNA reads TGTGCCTGGAGACAGTGGTGGGAGTCCGGGGAGCAGTACTTC.

The rearrangement uses TRBV6-1 and TRBJ2-7; no clear D. Germline V gene sequence: CDR1 MNHNS, CDR2 SASEGT. This CDR3 is 12 amino acids long. V was shortened by 3 bases and J by 6 bases, with 9 bases between the two germline ends. The DNA for the CDR3 is TGTGCCAGCAGTGAGGTGGCGGCCGAGCAGTACTTC. Its translation is CASSEVAAEQYF.

V usage is TRBV19 and J usage is TRBJ1-1; 9 nucleotides align to TRBD1. Germline V gene sequence: CDR1 LNHDA, CDR2 SQIVND (reference sequence). J lost 4 bases, V lost 6 bases, and 9 bases had no gene match. The CDR3 has 15 amino acids. CDR3 region: CASRPVGTGPTEAFF. The CDR3 DNA reads TGTGCCAGTAGACCAGTAGGGACAGGGCCCACTGAAGCTTTCTTT. The full variable domain, in which reference TRBV19 and TRBJ1-1 provide the parts outside the CDR3, is DGGITQSPKYLFRKEGQNVTLSCEQNLNHDAMYWYRQDPGQGLRLIYYSQIVNDFQKGDIAEGYSVSREKKESFPLTVTSAQKNPTAFYLCASRPVGTGPTEAFFGQGTRLTVV.